A selection of T cell receptor beta chains follows, all from one sample in a study of T cell responses to AZD1222 COVID-19 vaccine. Generated by immunoSEQ multiplex PCR, the TCRdb table keeps only in-frame clones and is missing some. The sample has approximately 150,000 clones, over 75% seen once. This material consisted of peripheral blood, taken on day 0 of AZD1222 vaccination. The receptors stem from an adult in good health. Each CDR3 is given with its conserved first and last residue. D genes are given only for firm matches. The listing skips clone size in some rows; elsewhere it reads once, few, many or a size class.

clone_size: NA; v_call: TRBV13; d_call: TRBD1; j_call: TRBJ1-1; cdr3_aa: CASSSPSDGQGDTEAFF; cdr3_nt: TGTGCCAGCAGCTCCCCATCGGACGGGCAGGGGGACACTGAAGCTTTCTTT
clone_size: NA; v_call: TRBV12-3/TRBV12-4; d_call: NA; j_call: TRBJ2-7; cdr3_aa: CASSSGVGEQYF; cdr3_nt: TGTGCCAGCAGTTCAGGGGTGGGCGAGCAGTACTTC
clone_size: NA; v_call: TRBV28; d_call: NA; j_call: TRBJ1-3; cdr3_aa: CASSLSLGARNTIYF; cdr3_nt: TGTGCCAGCAGTTTATCGCTAGGGGCGAGAAACACCATATATTTT
clone_size: NA; v_call: TRBV19; d_call: TRBD1; j_call: TRBJ1-1; cdr3_aa: CASSPRTGWNTEAFF; cdr3_nt: TGTGCCAGTAGTCCCAGGACAGGGTGGAACACTGAAGCTTTCTTT
clone_size: once; v_call: TRBV28; d_call: NA; j_call: TRBJ2-7; cdr3_aa: CASRGRTKSYEQYF; cdr3_nt: TGTGCCAGCCGGGGACGGACCAAATCCTACGAGCAGTACTTC
clone_size: NA; v_call: TRBV7-9; d_call: TRBD2; j_call: TRBJ2-7; cdr3_aa: CASSFTSGAYEQYF; cdr3_nt: TGTGCCAGCAGTTTTACTAGCGGAGCCTACGAGCAGTACTTC
clone_size: NA; v_call: TRBV10-3; d_call: TRBD1; j_call: TRBJ1-2; cdr3_aa: CAIRGDRGYGYTF; cdr3_nt: TGTGCCATCAGGGGGGACAGGGGCTATGGCTACACCTTC
clone_size: NA; v_call: TRBV28; d_call: NA; j_call: TRBJ1-4; cdr3_aa: CASSFSSNEKLFF; cdr3_nt: TGTGCCAGCAGTTTTTCTTCGAATGAAAAACTGTTTTTT
clone_size: NA; v_call: TRBV19; d_call: NA; j_call: TRBJ2-7; cdr3_aa: CASSRGPNYEQYF; cdr3_nt: TGTGCCAGTAGCCGGGGGCCTAACTACGAGCAGTACTTC
clone_size: NA; v_call: TRBV5-1; d_call: NA; j_call: TRBJ1-3; cdr3_aa: CASSPLGSRLNSGNTIYF; cdr3_nt: TGCGCCAGCAGCCCCCTGGGCAGCCGACTAAACTCTGGAAACACCATATATTTT
clone_size: NA; v_call: TRBV6-5; d_call: NA; j_call: TRBJ1-4; cdr3_aa: CASSRTFGAYEKLFF; cdr3_nt: TGTGCCAGCAGCCGGACATTTGGGGCCTATGAAAAACTGTTTTTT
clone_size: NA; v_call: TRBV19; d_call: TRBD1; j_call: TRBJ1-5; cdr3_aa: CASSITGEAQPQHF; cdr3_nt: TGTGCCAGTAGTATCACAGGGGAGGCTCAGCCCCAGCATTTT
clone_size: NA; v_call: TRBV6-5; d_call: NA; j_call: TRBJ1-1; cdr3_aa: CASSYSNQEGSEAFF; cdr3_nt: TGTGCCAGCAGTTACTCGAATCAGGAGGGCTCTGAAGCTTTCTTT
clone_size: NA; v_call: TRBV15; d_call: NA; j_call: TRBJ1-1; cdr3_aa: CATSTGNMNTEAFF; cdr3_nt: TGTGCCACCAGCACAGGGAACATGAACACTGAAGCTTTCTTT
clone_size: NA; v_call: TRBV5-1; d_call: NA; j_call: TRBJ1-1; cdr3_aa: CASSLAPTGLSEAFF; cdr3_nt: TGCGCCAGCAGCTTGGCTCCAACAGGGTTGAGTGAAGCTTTCTTT
clone_size: NA; v_call: TRBV28; d_call: NA; j_call: TRBJ1-6; cdr3_aa: CASSLVRQTNSPLHF; cdr3_nt: TGTGCCAGCAGTTTAGTGAGGCAGACGAATTCACCCCTCCACTTT
clone_size: NA; v_call: TRBV6-5; d_call: TRBD1; j_call: TRBJ2-7; cdr3_aa: CASGQGRPYEQYF; cdr3_nt: TGTGCCAGTGGACAGGGGCGTCCCTACGAGCAGTACTTC
clone_size: NA; v_call: TRBV6-1; d_call: TRBD2; j_call: TRBJ2-7; cdr3_aa: CASSASGRLAGLGEQYF; cdr3_nt: TGTGCCAGCAGTGCTTCGGGACGGCTAGCGGGCCTTGGCGAGCAGTACTTC
clone_size: NA; v_call: TRBV7-7; d_call: NA; j_call: TRBJ2-1; cdr3_aa: CASSSQSSREQFF; cdr3_nt: TGTGCTAGCAGCTCCCAGTCGAGCAGGGAGCAGTTCTTC
clone_size: NA; v_call: TRBV4-1; d_call: TRBD1; j_call: TRBJ1-3; cdr3_aa: CASSRKTGPFSGNTIYF; cdr3_nt: TGCGCCAGCAGCCGAAAGACAGGGCCCTTCTCTGGAAACACCATATATTTT
clone_size: NA; v_call: TRBV3-1/TRBV3-2; d_call: NA; j_call: TRBJ2-3; cdr3_aa: CASSQERLVSTDTQYF; cdr3_nt: TGTGCCAGCAGCCAAGAACGACTAGTTAGCACAGATACGCAGTATTTT
clone_size: NA; v_call: TRBV7-9; d_call: NA; j_call: TRBJ1-1; cdr3_aa: CASSLYDRTEAFF; cdr3_nt: TGTGCCAGCAGCTTATATGATAGGACTGAAGCTTTCTTT
clone_size: NA; v_call: TRBV7-6; d_call: NA; j_call: TRBJ2-1; cdr3_aa: CASSLPQGGGNEQFF; cdr3_nt: TGTGCCAGCAGCTTACCGCAGGGTGGTGGGAATGAGCAGTTCTTC
clone_size: NA; v_call: TRBV5-4; d_call: TRBD1; j_call: TRBJ1-2; cdr3_aa: CASSGDRLVTF; cdr3_nt: TGTGCCAGCAGCGGGGACAGGTTGGTCACCTTC
clone_size: NA; v_call: TRBV24-1; d_call: TRBD1; j_call: TRBJ2-5; cdr3_aa: CATSGAGQGVQETQYF; cdr3_nt: TGTGCCACCAGTGGGGCCGGCCAGGGGGTCCAAGAGACCCAGTACTTC
clone_size: NA; v_call: TRBV24-1; d_call: NA; j_call: TRBJ2-2; cdr3_aa: CATSDLRGSGELFF; cdr3_nt: TGTGCCACCAGTGATTTGAGGGGGTCCGGGGAGCTGTTTTTT
clone_size: once; v_call: TRBV9; d_call: TRBD2; j_call: TRBJ2-5; cdr3_aa: CASSPSGNQETQYF; cdr3_nt: TGTGCCAGCAGCCCGAGCGGGAACCAAGAGACCCAGTACTTC
clone_size: NA; v_call: TRBV28; d_call: NA; j_call: TRBJ1-6; cdr3_aa: CASTTPGFGNSPLHF; cdr3_nt: TGTGCCAGCACCACGCCGGGCTTCGGTAATTCACCCCTCCACTTT
clone_size: NA; v_call: TRBV2; d_call: NA; j_call: TRBJ1-1; cdr3_aa: CASKKVGRTEAFF; cdr3_nt: TGTGCCAGCAAAAAAGTGGGGCGGACTGAAGCTTTCTTT
clone_size: NA; v_call: TRBV6-1; d_call: TRBD1; j_call: TRBJ1-1; cdr3_aa: CASSESGGLNTEAFF; cdr3_nt: TGTGCCAGCAGTGAGTCAGGGGGGTTGAACACTGAAGCTTTCTTT
clone_size: NA; v_call: TRBV28; d_call: TRBD2; j_call: TRBJ2-7; cdr3_aa: CASSLGGRGYEQYF; cdr3_nt: TGTGCCAGCAGTTTAGGTGGGAGGGGCTACGAGCAGTACTTC
clone_size: NA; v_call: TRBV5-1; d_call: NA; j_call: TRBJ2-5; cdr3_aa: CASSSPGLSSKTQYF; cdr3_nt: TGCGCCAGCAGCTCGCCGGGACTCTCCTCCAAGACCCAGTACTTC
clone_size: NA; v_call: TRBV7-6; d_call: TRBD1; j_call: TRBJ1-2; cdr3_aa: CASSSGTGDVYGYTF; cdr3_nt: TGTGCCAGCAGCTCGGGGACAGGGGATGTCTATGGCTACACCTTC
clone_size: NA; v_call: TRBV7-6; d_call: NA; j_call: TRBJ2-5; cdr3_aa: CASSLATNTPSETQYF; cdr3_nt: TGTGCCAGCAGCTTAGCGACAAACACCCCTTCAGAGACCCAGTACTTC
clone_size: NA; v_call: TRBV9; d_call: TRBD1; j_call: TRBJ2-4; cdr3_aa: CASSVGDSKNIQYF; cdr3_nt: TGTGCCAGCAGCGTCGGGGACAGTAAAAACATTCAGTACTTC
clone_size: NA; v_call: TRBV28; d_call: NA; j_call: TRBJ1-3; cdr3_aa: CASSRLGSGNTIYF; cdr3_nt: TGTGCCAGCAGCCGACTGGGCTCTGGAAACACCATATATTTT
clone_size: once; v_call: TRBV27; d_call: TRBD1; j_call: TRBJ1-1; cdr3_aa: CASKWGTDMNTEAFF; cdr3_nt: TGTGCCAGCAAATGGGGGACAGATATGAACACTGAAGCTTTCTTT
clone_size: NA; v_call: TRBV2; d_call: TRBD2; j_call: TRBJ2-2; cdr3_aa: CASTVGRAGTGELFF; cdr3_nt: TGTGCCAGCACCGTCGGGAGGGCCGGGACCGGGGAGCTGTTTTTT
clone_size: NA; v_call: TRBV7-2; d_call: NA; j_call: TRBJ1-2; cdr3_aa: CASSLGPGDGYTF; cdr3_nt: TGTGCCAGCAGCTTAGGGCCGGGGGATGGCTACACCTTC
clone_size: NA; v_call: TRBV6-5; d_call: NA; j_call: TRBJ2-5; cdr3_aa: CASSYRYQETQYF; cdr3_nt: TGTGCCAGCAGTTACAGGTATCAAGAGACCCAGTACTTC
clone_size: NA; v_call: TRBV3-1/TRBV3-2; d_call: NA; j_call: TRBJ1-2; cdr3_aa: CASSQDSYSPNGYTF; cdr3_nt: TGTGCCAGCAGCCAAGATTCCTACTCTCCCAATGGCTACACCTTC
clone_size: NA; v_call: TRBV6-5; d_call: TRBD1; j_call: TRBJ2-7; cdr3_aa: CASRDHGTGSTAQYF; cdr3_nt: TGTGCCAGCAGGGACCACGGGACAGGTTCAACAGCTCAGTACTTC
clone_size: once; v_call: TRBV19; d_call: TRBD2; j_call: TRBJ2-1; cdr3_aa: CASSWSLAGGRHEQFF; cdr3_nt: TGTGCCAGTAGTTGGAGCCTAGCGGGAGGTCGACATGAGCAGTTCTTC
clone_size: NA; v_call: TRBV6-1; d_call: NA; j_call: TRBJ1-2; cdr3_aa: CASGSPNYGYTF; cdr3_nt: TGTGCCAGCGGGTCCCCTAACTATGGCTACACCTTC
clone_size: NA; v_call: TRBV7-9; d_call: NA; j_call: TRBJ2-5; cdr3_aa: CASSQPIETQYF; cdr3_nt: TGTGCCAGCAGCCAACCCATAGAGACCCAGTACTTC
clone_size: NA; v_call: TRBV6-5; d_call: TRBD1; j_call: TRBJ2-1; cdr3_aa: CASSDRTGLEQFF; cdr3_nt: TGTGCCAGCAGCGATCGGACAGGTCTTGAACAGTTCTTC
clone_size: NA; v_call: TRBV7-6; d_call: NA; j_call: TRBJ2-1; cdr3_aa: CASSSERYNEQFF; cdr3_nt: TGTGCCAGCAGCTCCGAGCGATACAATGAGCAGTTCTTC
clone_size: NA; v_call: TRBV19; d_call: NA; j_call: TRBJ1-1; cdr3_aa: CASSILGRKNTEAFF; cdr3_nt: TGTGCCAGTAGTATACTGGGCAGGAAAAACACTGAAGCTTTCTTT
clone_size: NA; v_call: TRBV10-3; d_call: NA; j_call: TRBJ1-2; cdr3_aa: CAISSDRGLYGYTF; cdr3_nt: TGTGCCATCAGCTCTGACCGCGGGCTCTATGGCTACACCTTC
clone_size: NA; v_call: TRBV12-3/TRBV12-4; d_call: NA; j_call: TRBJ1-2; cdr3_aa: CASSFPGNGYTF; cdr3_nt: TGTGCCAGCAGTTTCCCAGGGAATGGCTACACCTTC
clone_size: NA; v_call: TRBV4-2; d_call: NA; j_call: TRBJ1-2; cdr3_aa: CASSQERGHGYTF; cdr3_nt: TGTGCCAGCAGCCAAGAGCGGGGGCATGGCTACACCTTC
clone_size: NA; v_call: TRBV29-1; d_call: NA; j_call: TRBJ1-2; cdr3_aa: CSAGLTYGYTF; cdr3_nt: TGCAGCGCCGGCCTAACCTATGGCTACACCTTC
clone_size: NA; v_call: TRBV6-1; d_call: NA; j_call: TRBJ1-2; cdr3_aa: CASSGPGSRGGYGYTF; cdr3_nt: TGTGCCAGCAGTGGACCGGGATCCCGCGGGGGCTATGGCTACACCTTC
clone_size: NA; v_call: TRBV29-1; d_call: NA; j_call: TRBJ1-1; cdr3_aa: CSVEIIDSEAFF; cdr3_nt: TGCAGCGTTGAAATAATAGATAGTGAAGCTTTCTTT